This T cell receptor (beta chain) was captured in a study of blood T cell repertoires in COVID-19 (TCRdb year 2020). Regarding the study in general: Collaborator samples came from the United States, Italy and Spain and covered acute and convalescent phases of COVID-19. The repertoires were released in a freely available public database meant as a resource for research on the immune response to SARS-CoV-2. The material from the prospective study consisted of cDNA or gDNA derived from T cells, B-cell-depleted T cells, or PBMCs. HLA class I and class II types, where available, came from metadata supplied by the sample provider rather than from assay-based typing. Sample metadata almost always included a de-identified subject ID, COVID-19 status, age in years and sex. Subjects who had been exposed to COVID-19, were actively infected with it, or had recovered from it provided the deeply sampled blood TCRbeta repertoires that made up the dataset. The samples were drawn from two sources: the first 160 participants of the ongoing ImmuneRACE study, and 950 to 1,500 subjects contributed by 6 global collaborators.

About this clone: Its antigen is not yet known. No qualities accompany the bases; no much larger clone lies one base away.

Whole blood was collected in K2EDTA tubes by collaborating institutions according to the institutions' own protocols. For TCRbeta analysis, collaborators shipped samples as frozen whole blood, isolated PBMCs, or DNA extracted from either of those sample types. Overall study results and their limits: How much clinical and demographic metadata was included differed by source and by participant, and the metadata was provided uncurated.

CDR1 and CDR2 (LNHDA, SQIVND) derive from the germline V gene (reference sequence). The CDR3 runs 14 amino acids, cysteine and phenylalanine included. Of all the DNA, just the CDR3 is kept, 42 bases in frame from base 1. The junction shows trimming of 7 bases on V and 4 bases on J, plus 13 bases between the germline ends. TCRbeta CDR3 regions were amplified from genomic DNA using the immunoSEQ Assay, a bias-controlled multiplex PCR. The original methods were these. Nucleated cell counts per sample were estimated from amplification of reference gene primers within the assay. To quantify the absolute abundance of each unique TCRbeta CDR3 rearrangement, sequence reads were collapsed and filtered. For each sample, productive Simpson clonality was calculated by taking the square root of Simpson's diversity index across productive rearrangements. The immuneACCESS repertoire file appears here via TCRdb, limited to in-frame rearrangements. These files lack a portion of the clones; in checked studies, under half of the deficit traces to unresolved V genes, and the cause of the others is not known. V, J and clone size reflect that table, while D and trimming were determined from the DNA. The sample records 180,000 or so clones, about 90% of which are singletons. 0.62% of the sample goes to the ten largest clones.

Sequenced input: peripheral blood. The origin of this receptor is a man aged 50-60 years with acute or convalescent COVID-19. The rearrangement joined TRBV19 to TRBJ1-4; possibly the D gene is TRBD1, per 5 matching bases. CDR3 protein: CASTNTGGNEKLFF. The DNA is TGTGCCAGTACCAACACCGGGGGTAATGAAAAACTGTTTTTT.